This T cell receptor beta chain was identified during a study of blood T cell repertoires in COVID-19. Study-wide background: In each case, the material was cDNA or gDNA derived from T cells, B-cell-depleted T cells, or PBMCs.

Original methodology: By means of reference gene primer amplification, nucleated cell counts were estimated. Only in-frame clones appear in the TCRdb table, and some are missing; sequencing was by immunoSEQ multiplex PCR. V and J calls and clone size are given by that table; D and trimming were obtained from the DNA. The profile shows roughly 280,000 clones, roughly 86% of them singletons. Trimming removed 4 bases from V and 7 bases from J; junction bases left unmatched: 7. This CDR3 has 15 residues. Germline CDR1 LNHDA, CDR2 SQIVND (reference sequence). What was sequenced was peripheral blood. This receptor was obtained from a man between 18 and 35 years old with active or convalescent COVID-19. The chain carries TRBV19 and TRBJ1-6; 7 bases agree with TRBD1. CDR3 in amino acids: CASSTGTAKNSPLHF. The CDR3 bases are TGTGCCAGTAGTACTGGGACAGCCAAAAATTCACCCCTCCACTTT.